This entry lists 17 T cell receptor beta chains sequenced from one sample in a study of T-cell reconstitution after alpha-beta-depleted transplantation in children. TCRbeta library preparation incorporated unique molecular identifiers. Via MiXCR, TCRdb re-called the PCR reads, giving one row per CDR3 protein. This sample carries under 450,000 distinct CDR3 sequences, 13% of them seen once, and the ten largest clones take around 4.5%. The sample in question was PBMCs, obtained from the stem cell graft. These TCRs come from a human donor who donated a stem cell graft to a child with Fanconi anemia.

V and J are TRBV4-2 and TRBJ1-2, with D perhaps TRBD1 (6 bases). Between the trimmed V and J ends, which lost 2 bases and 7 bases, there was a span of 8 bases. This CDR3 is built from 12 residues. CDR1 and CDR2 (germline): LGHNA, YNFKEQ. This chain's CDR3 is CASSQTGFGYTF. The CDR3 nucleotides read TGTGCCAGCAGCCAAACAGGGTTTGGCTACACCTTC.

V usage is TRBV15 and J usage is TRBJ2-1, with TRBD1 matching over 11 bases. Losses at the gene ends were 6 bases for V and 7 bases for J; bases not matched to a gene: 8. This CDR3 has 15 residues. Germline V gene sequence: CDR1 LNHNV, CDR2 YYDKDF (reference sequence). This chain's CDR3 is CATRLDRGRGNEQFF. The CDR3, as DNA: TGTGCCACCAGACTGGACAGGGGGCGCGGAAATGAGCAGTTCTTC.

This chain uses TRBV28 with TRBJ1-2, with D unclear. Trimming pared 7 bases from V and 1 base from J, leaving 10 bases between. Germline V gene lookup returns CDR1 MDHEN and CDR2 SYDVKM. The CDR3 consists of 13 residues. This CDR3 reads CASNYPGNYGYTF. Here the CDR3 DNA reads TGTGCCAGCAACTATCCGGGTAACTATGGCTACACCTTC.

This clonotype was seen ten or more times. The chain recombines TRBV12-3 or TRBV12-4 with TRBJ1-1, with D perhaps matching TRBD1 (5 bases). V was cut by 5 bases and J by 2 bases, with 21 bases left in between. This CDR3 comprises 17 residues. The CDR3 reads CASSKGWALEGNTEAFF. As DNA, the CDR3 is TGTGCCAGCAGTAAGGGGTGGGCCTTAGAGGGCAACACTGAAGCTTTCTTT.

This clonotype was found a few times. This chain links TRBV18 with TRBJ2-7; 9 bases are a match to TRBD1. The CDR3 extends over 16 amino acids. From germline, CDR1 is KGHSH and CDR2 LQKENI. V lost 5 bases, J lost 4 bases, and 12 bases stayed unmatched. The chain's CDR3 is CASSDLGQGGKYEQYF. CDR3 nucleotide sequence: TGTGCCAGCTCAGATTTGGGACAGGGCGGTAAATACGAGCAGTACTTC.

This clonotype has a count of ten or more. This chain links TRBV27 with TRBJ2-3; D remains unclear. From germline, CDR1 is MNHEY and CDR2 SMNVEV (reference sequence). This CDR3 is 14 amino acids long. V was clipped by 3 bases and J by 5 bases, with 12 bases between them. The CDR3 loop is CASSFSRAEDTQYF. CDR3 sequence (DNA): TGTGCCAGCAGTTTCTCCCGGGCGGAAGATACGCAGTATTTT.

This clonotype was seen more than once but under ten times. J is TRBJ2-1 and V is TRBV12-3 or TRBV12-4; weak D call: TRBD1 (6 bases). The CDR3 is 13 residues long. The germline V and J ends were trimmed by 1 base and 10 bases, with 11 bases remaining between them. CDR3 residues: CASSLGGPGEQFF. In nucleotides, the CDR3 is TGTGCCAGCAGTTTAGGGGGGCCAGGGGAGCAGTTCTTC.

In the case of this clonotype: A junction end diverges from the germline sequence, so it may reflect a read error. V gene TRBV4-2 combines with J gene TRBJ1-3; perhaps TRBD1 as D (5 bases). Germline V gene lookup returns CDR1 LGHNA and CDR2 YNFKEQ. This CDR3 comprises 13 residues. This CDR3 is CASSPGLRNSIYF. The CDR3 DNA reads TGTGCCAGCAGCCCGGGGCTCCGAAACTCCATATATTTT.

The V gene is TRBV3-1, the J gene TRBJ2-3; D ambiguous. The germline V gene has CDR1 LGHDT and CDR2 YNNKEL (reference sequence). This CDR3 comprises 14 residues. V shed 1 base and J shed 4 bases, with 9 bases lying between them. The CDR3, as DNA: TGTGCCAGCAGCCAAGGTCGTCAGGCAGATACGCAGTATTTT. Its translation is CASSQGRQADTQYF.

This clonotype was seen a handful of times. The chain joins TRBV7-9 to TRBJ1-4; 8 bases fit TRBD1. The V and J ends lost 2 bases and 8 bases, in that order; junction bases with no gene match: 7. Germline V gene data show CDR1 as SEHNR and CDR2 as FQNEAQ (reference sequence). The CDR3 extends over 15 amino acids. The CDR3 region is CASSLPGQEGEKLFF. The CDR3, as DNA: TGTGCCAGCAGCTTACCGGGACAGGAGGGGGAAAAACTGTTTTTT.

V usage is TRBV12-5 and J usage is TRBJ1-1, with no clear D. Trimming took 6 bases from V and 3 from J, leaving 14 bases between them. Germline CDR1 LGHNT, CDR2 FRNRAP. The CDR3 runs 14 residues. CDR3 region: CASGSWGMDTEAFF. The CDR3 DNA reads TGTGCTAGTGGCAGCTGGGGAATGGACACTGAAGCTTTCTTT.

To note about this clonotype: The junction departs from the called germline gene at one end, perhaps through a read error. The genes are TRBV3-1 and TRBJ1-1, with D uncertain. CDR3 length equals 12 residues. In germline, CDR1 is LGHDT, CDR2 YNNKEL (reference sequence). The CDR3 bases are TGTGCCAGAAGCCAAAATAAAGGTGAAGCTTTCTTT. Translating it yields CARSQNKGEAFF.

This clonotype was found a few times. The genes are TRBV5-1 and TRBJ2-7; 11 nucleotides align to TRBD2. J lost 7 bases, V lost 3 bases, and 9 bases had no gene match. CDR1 SGHRS and CDR2 YFSETQ come from the germline V gene. The CDR3 is made up of 15 amino acids. DNA of the CDR3: TGCGCCAGCAGCTCCTATAGCGGGGGGGCAAATGAGCAGTACTTC. Its protein product is CASSSYSGGANEQYF.

This clonotype was detected ten times or more. The CDR3 nucleotides read TGCAGTGCTAGCGTTAGCGGGGATGTAGATACGCAGTATTTT. This codes for CSASVSGDVDTQYF. The chain is built from TRBV20-1 and TRBJ2-3; 8 positions match TRBD2. With V trimmed by 3 bases and J by 5 bases, 7 bases remained unmatched. CDR1 and CDR2 from the germline V gene are DFQATT and SNEGSKA (reference sequence). The CDR3 is 14 residues long.

The sample holds a few counts of this clonotype. The chain has TRBV6-1 and TRBJ2-5, with D maybe TRBD2 (5 bases). The CDR3 has 14 residues. V lost 5 bases and J lost 1, with 11 bases in between. In germline, CDR1 is MNHNS, CDR2 SASEGT. The CDR3 nucleotides read TGTGCCAGCAGTATGCGGGCAAGCCAAGAGACCCAGTACTTC. Its translation: CASSMRASQETQYF.

This clonotype has only a few counts. The J gene is TRBJ2-5, the V gene TRBV3-1; D is ambiguous. Germline V gene lookup returns CDR1 LGHDT and CDR2 YNNKEL (reference sequence). Trimming left V 0 bases short and J 5 bases short, with 16 bases between. The CDR3 consists of 16 residues. The CDR3: CASSQDLAAERETQYF. CDR3 nucleotide sequence: TGTGCCAGCAGCCAAGACCTGGCCGCCGAAAGGGAGACCCAGTACTTC.

In its sample, this clonotype was seen a few times. The chain joins TRBV12-3 or TRBV12-4 to TRBJ1-3; D uncertain. The CDR3 loop spans 12 amino acids. The V end lost 7 bases, the J end lost 0 bases, and 4 bases lay between the germline ends. Here the CDR3 reads CASIHSGNTIYF. The CDR3, as DNA: TGTGCCAGCATCCACTCTGGAAACACCATATATTTT.